The 15 T cell receptor beta chains below come from one sample, sequenced in a study of OX40 agonist ivuxolimab in advanced cancers. This table comes from immunoSEQ multiplex PCR, and its TCRdb copy is limited to in-frame clones, with some not included. The sample lists under 80,000 clones; roughly 92% were seen once. The source was CD4+ or CD8+ T cells sorted from blood, collected in a trial of the OX40 agonist ivuxolimab. The source of these receptors is an adult with an advanced solid tumor such as melanoma, head and neck, liver or kidney cancer.

The chain employs TRBV4-1 and TRBJ2-5; D not resolved. Per germline, CDR1 MGHRA and CDR2 YSYEKL. CDR3 length equals 14 residues. V gave up 0 bases and J gave up 5 bases, with 10 bases separating them. The CDR3 reads CASSQEDALETQYF. DNA of the CDR3: TGCGCCAGCAGCCAAGAGGACGCCTTGGAGACCCAGTACTTC.

This chain links TRBV2 with TRBJ2-2; the D is unclear. This CDR3 spans 15 amino acids. Germline V lookup: CDR1 SNHLY, CDR2 FYNNEI. V was pared by 3 bases and J by 0 bases, with 8 bases between. CDR3 region: CASSDGVPNTGELFF. The CDR3 bases are TGTGCCAGCAGTGACGGAGTACCGAACACCGGGGAGCTGTTTTTT.

In nucleotides, the CDR3 is TGTGCCAGCATGTCCCTAAACGGAGGGCTTGGGCAGTACTTC. Its protein product is CASMSLNGGLGQYF. The chain employs TRBV2 and TRBJ2-7; weak D call: TRBD2 (6 bases). Germline CDR1 SNHLY, CDR2 FYNNEI. The CDR3 has 14 residues. Trimming left V 7 bases short and J 9 bases short, with 22 bases between.

The rearrangement links TRBV10-1 to TRBJ2-1; no clear D. There are 11 residues in the CDR3. Germline V gene lookup returns CDR1 WNHNN and CDR2 SYGVQD (reference sequence). V lost 0 bases and J lost 6, with 0 bases in between. In nucleotides, the CDR3 is TGCGCCAGCAGTGAGTCCAATGAGCAGTTCTTC. Protein sequence: CASSESNEQFF.

This chain uses TRBV4-3 with TRBJ2-1; 9 bases line up with TRBD1. The CDR3 sequence is 15 residues long. Germline loops: CDR1 LGHNA, CDR2 YSLEER. The V segment lost 3 bases and the J segment 4 bases; nucleotides outside the gene matches: 4. CDR3 sequence reads: CASSHGTGPYNEQFF. DNA of the CDR3: TGCGCCAGCAGCCATGGGACAGGGCCGTACAATGAGCAGTTCTTC.

The chain links TRBV7-2 to TRBJ2-3; a possible D gene is TRBD1 (6 bases). V shed 1 base and J shed 5 bases, with 13 bases lying between them. Germline V gene lookup returns CDR1 SGHTA and CDR2 FQGNSA. There are 15 residues in the CDR3. The CDR3 DNA reads TGTGCCAGCAGCTTAGGGGGGCGAAATGGAGATACGCAGTATTTT. Its protein is CASSLGGRNGDTQYF.

The chain uses TRBV5-1 and TRBJ1-2; D possibly corresponds to TRBD1 (5 bases). Germline CDR1 is SGHRS and CDR2 is YFSETQ. V was pared by 5 bases and J by 2 bases, with 13 bases between. CDR3 size: 14 residues. DNA for the CDR3: TGCGCCAGCAGTCACATTCAGGGAAACTATGGCTACACCTTC. Its protein product is CASSHIQGNYGYTF.

The chain is built from TRBV9 and TRBJ2-2; 9 bases are a match to TRBD1. V was pared by 5 bases and J by 4 bases, with 6 bases of the junction left unmatched. Germline loops: CDR1 SGDLS, CDR2 YYNGEE. The length of the CDR3 is 15 residues. The CDR3 spells CASSATGGSTGELFF. The CDR3 nucleotides read TGTGCCAGCAGTGCTACAGGGGGCTCCACCGGGGAGCTGTTTTTT.

The rearrangement uses TRBV9 and TRBJ2-5, with D perhaps matching TRBD1 or TRBD2 (6 bases each). Germline V lookup: CDR1 SGDLS, CDR2 YYNGEE. This CDR3 is built from 14 residues. The V end was cut by 2 bases, the J end by 5 bases, with 13 bases between. CDR3 nucleotides: TGTGCCAGCAGCGTGGGGGGCCGTAGTGAGACCCAGTACTTC. Translating gives CASSVGGRSETQYF.

This clone has a handful of counts. V and J are TRBV19 and TRBJ1-5, with TRBD1 identical over 7 bases. V lost 5 bases and J lost 1; bases outside the gene matches: 5. Germline V lookup: CDR1 LNHDA, CDR2 SQIVND (reference sequence). This CDR3 comprises 15 residues. The CDR3 bases are TGTGCCAGTAGTTACGCGACAGGGAGCAATCAGCCCCAGCATTTT. Translated, it gives CASSYATGSNQPQHF.

The chain carries TRBV6-5 and TRBJ1-1, with D perhaps matching TRBD1 (5 bases). The V gene's germline CDR1 is MNHEY and CDR2 SVGAGI. V was cut by 2 bases and J by 3 bases, with 10 bases left in between. The CDR3 contains 14 residues. The CDR3 sequence: CASSYDRGYTEAFF. The CDR3 DNA sequence: TGTGCCAGCAGTTACGACAGAGGATACACTGAAGCTTTCTTT.

The V call is TRBV9, the J call TRBJ2-1; perhaps TRBD2 as D (5 bases). Germline CDR1 SGDLS, CDR2 YYNGEE. V gave up 4 bases and J gave up 3 bases, with 14 bases separating them. The CDR3 is 15 residues long. In DNA, the CDR3 is TGTGCCAGCAGCCCTAGCCCCAGCGGCTACAATGAGCAGTTCTTC. It is translated as CASSPSPSGYNEQFF.

In DNA, the CDR3 is TGTGCCAGCAGCGAGCGAGACCTCCCTCAACTACTTGGGGGGGCGAACACCGGGGAGCTGTTTTTT. It yields the protein CASSERDLPQLLGGANTGELFF. The chain joins TRBV9 to TRBJ2-2, with 7 bases aligning to TRBD2. V dropped 3 bases and J dropped 0; count of bases not matched to a gene: 23. The CDR3 covers 22 residues. From germline, CDR1 is SGDLS and CDR2 YYNGEE.

This clone has just one count. V gene TRBV6-5 combines with J gene TRBJ2-1; either TRBD1 or TRBD2 may fit D (6 bases each). The CDR3 extends over 14 amino acids. The germline CDR1 and CDR2 sequences are MNHEY and SVGAGI. Trimming stripped 1 base from V and 6 bases from J, with 10 bases between. The CDR3 DNA reads TGTGCCAGCAGTTACTTCGGGGGCTCCAATGAGCAGTTCTTC. Its protein is CASSYFGGSNEQFF.

V gene TRBV19 combines with J gene TRBJ2-3; no clear D. Germline values: CDR1 LNHDA, CDR2 SQIVND (reference sequence). The CDR3 spans 13 residues. Trimming cost V 7 bases and J 1 base, with 9 bases left between them. The CDR3 loop reads CASNAGGTDTQYF. The CDR3 DNA reads as TGTGCCAGTAACGCCGGAGGCACAGATACGCAGTATTTT.